This T cell receptor beta chain comes out of a study of T cells in Graves' hyperthyroidism and ophthalmopathy. Hyperthyroidism, newly diagnosed and lasting under 2 months, affected patients aged 18 to 65. The sample holds many counts of this clonotype. Amplification of TCR beta CDR3 regions was performed using RNA transcripts as template. The HTBI primer set drove a first-round RT-PCR of the TCR CDR3. A single record per CDR3 protein comes from TCRdb applying MiXCR to the multiplex PCR reads. The data contain hundreds of thousands of distinct CDR3 sequences, roughly 40% of them seen just once; the ten biggest clones take up 7% to 10%. The CDR3 is 14 residues long. With 7 bases removed from V and 0 bases from J, the gap between germline ends came to 9 bases. The germline CDR1 and CDR2 sequences are SNHLY and FYNNEI.

The receptor's source is a man between 18 and 29 years old with Graves' hyperthyroidism. Sample: blood. This rearrangement joins TRBV2 to TRBJ2-2; weak D call: TRBD2 (6 bases). The CDR3 reads CASIAGSNTGELFF. CDR3 nucleotides: TGTGCCAGCATTGCGGGGTCGAACACCGGGGAGCTGTTTTTT.